This is a list of T cell receptor beta chains from one sample in a study of PD-1 blockade in classical Hodgkin lymphoma. Sequencing was performed with immunoSEQ multiplex PCR; in TCRdb, only in-frame clones are kept and a portion is missing. The sample yields 25,000 to 35,000 clones, 71% seen once. The sequences come from peripheral blood mononuclear cells (PBMCs), collected before the second cycle of nivolumab. Source of these receptors: a human donor with classical Hodgkin lymphoma. CDR3s include the opening cysteine and the closing phenylalanine or tryptophan. Each record gives: J gene, D gene, V gene, CDR3 length, clone size, CDR3 protein, CDR3 DNA. The D gene is left open where the match is weak. A clone size is listed for some rows: how often the clone was seen (once, few, many), or a class if it is expanded.

J: TRBJ1-5
D: .
V: TRBV2
length: 13
size: .
CDR3: CASSYGRNQPQHF
DNA: TGTGCCAGCAGTTACGGCCGGAATCAGCCCCAGCATTTT

J: TRBJ1-6
D: .
V: TRBV28
length: 14
size: .
CDR3: CASSLLSGESPLHF
DNA: TGTGCCAGCAGTTTACTTTCGGGGGAATCACCCCTCCACTTT

J: TRBJ1-2
D: .
V: TRBV28
length: 13
size: .
CDR3: CASKDRIHYGYTF
DNA: TGTGCCAGCAAAGACAGGATACACTATGGCTACACCTTC

J: TRBJ1-1
D: .
V: TRBV7-8
length: 15
size: .
CDR3: CASSPHRGGSTEAFF
DNA: TGTGCCAGCAGCCCCCACCGAGGGGGTAGCACTGAAGCTTTCTTT

J: TRBJ2-7
D: .
V: TRBV30
length: 13
size: .
CDR3: CAWSLDSLYEQYF
DNA: TGTGCCTGGAGCCTAGATAGCCTTTACGAGCAGTACTTC

J: TRBJ1-6
D: TRBD1
V: TRBV2
length: 15
size: .
CDR3: CASKSGQGANSPLHF
DNA: TGTGCCAGCAAGTCGGGACAGGGGGCGAATTCACCCCTCCACTTT

J: TRBJ1-2
D: .
V: TRBV30
length: 13
size: .
CDR3: CAWSVLGRSGYTF
DNA: TGTGCCTGGAGTGTACTCGGAAGGTCAGGCTACACCTTC

J: TRBJ2-2
D: .
V: TRBV7-2
length: 14
size: medium-sized
CDR3: CASSSTGAAGELFF
DNA: TGTGCCAGCAGCTCCACGGGGGCGGCCGGGGAGCTGTTTTTT

J: TRBJ2-3
D: TRBD2
V: TRBV5-4
length: 16
size: .
CDR3: CASSSPGGESTDTQYF
DNA: TGTGCCAGCAGCTCGCCGGGGGGAGAGAGCACAGATACGCAGTATTTT

J: TRBJ1-4
D: .
V: TRBV12-5
length: 15
size: .
CDR3: CASGASGTTNEKLFF
DNA: TGTGCTAGTGGTGCCTCAGGGACAACTAATGAAAAACTGTTTTTT

J: TRBJ2-1
D: TRBD2
V: TRBV7-6
length: 15
size: .
CDR3: CASSRPSGGLNEQFF
DNA: TGTGCCAGCAGCCGACCTAGCGGGGGATTAAATGAGCAGTTCTTC

J: TRBJ1-3
D: TRBD1
V: TRBV7-9
length: 15
size: .
CDR3: CASSEVQGYGNTIYF
DNA: TGTGCCAGCAGCGAGGTACAGGGGTACGGAAACACCATATATTTT

J: TRBJ1-1
D: .
V: TRBV5-5
length: 15
size: few
CDR3: CASSLSYGGKDEAFF
DNA: TGTGCCAGCAGCTTGTCTTATGGGGGGAAGGATGAAGCTTTCTTT

J: TRBJ2-7
D: .
V: TRBV4-3
length: 14
size: .
CDR3: CASSQDLEKYEQYF
DNA: TGCGCCAGCAGCCAAGACCTTGAAAAATACGAGCAGTACTTC

J: TRBJ2-1
D: .
V: TRBV6-5
length: 15
size: .
CDR3: CASSYFQGGFNEQFF
DNA: TGTGCCAGCAGTTACTTCCAGGGAGGATTCAATGAGCAGTTCTTC